This TCR beta chain is drawn from a study of tumor-infiltrating lymphocytes in localized non-small cell lung cancer. Study background: The cohort mixed smokers and never-smokers, several histologies, and some post-neoadjuvant-chemotherapy samples. Tumor tissue and non-adjacent uninvolved lung came from each patient.

The protocol was immunoSEQ multiplex PCR, while the TCRdb copy is restricted to in-frame clones and leaves out a portion. Counted here are 14,000 or so clones, 65% to 75% occurring once; the ten biggest clones make up over 4%. This clone counts as medium-sized (0.01 to 0.1%). The CDR3 is 17 amino acids. V gave up 6 bases and J gave up 3 bases; unmatched junction bases: 7. Per germline, CDR1 SNHLY and CDR2 FYNNEI. The receptor comes from a human donor with non-small cell lung cancer. The chain is built from TRBV2 and TRBJ2-2, with TRBD2 matching 13 bases. Sequenced input: lung tumor tissue. CDR3: CASSSGLAGAHTGELFF. The CDR3 DNA follows: TGTGCCAGCAGCTCAGGACTAGCGGGAGCCCACACCGGGGAGCTGTTTTTT. Combining the CDR3 with reference TRBV2 and TRBJ2-2 gives the whole variable domain EPEVTQTPSHQVTQMGQEVILRCVPISNHLYFYWYRQILGQKVEFLVSFYNNEISEKSEIFDDQFSVERPDGSNFTLKIRSTKLEDSAMYFCASSSGLAGAHTGELFFGEGSRLTVL.